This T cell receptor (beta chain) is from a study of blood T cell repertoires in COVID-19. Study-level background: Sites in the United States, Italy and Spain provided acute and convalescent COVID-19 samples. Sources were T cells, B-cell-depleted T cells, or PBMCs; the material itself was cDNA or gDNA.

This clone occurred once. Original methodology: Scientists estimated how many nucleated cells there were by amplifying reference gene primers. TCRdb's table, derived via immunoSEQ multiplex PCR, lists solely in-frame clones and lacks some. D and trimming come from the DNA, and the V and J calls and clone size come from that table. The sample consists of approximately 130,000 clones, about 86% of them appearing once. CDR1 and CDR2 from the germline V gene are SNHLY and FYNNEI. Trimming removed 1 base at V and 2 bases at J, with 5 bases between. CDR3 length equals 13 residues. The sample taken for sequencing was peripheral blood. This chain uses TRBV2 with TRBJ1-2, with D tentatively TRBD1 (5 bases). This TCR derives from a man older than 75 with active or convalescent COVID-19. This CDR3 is CASSEGQNYGYTF. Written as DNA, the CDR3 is TGTGCCAGCAGTGAAGGACAGAACTATGGCTACACCTTC.